One and the same sample provided the 17 T cell receptor beta chains below, sequenced in a study of beta chain features in type 1 diabetes. Overall study results and limits: In all four CD4+ subsets, TCRB CDR3 length was significantly, moderately reduced in type 1 diabetes.

The antigens for these receptors are not known. Reverse transcribing all isolated RNA meant expressed TCRB transcripts were sequenced. Sequencing was performed with immunoSEQ multiplex PCR; in TCRdb, only in-frame clones are kept and a portion is missing. The sample gives some 640,000 clones, 11% to 15% of which show up once; approximately 0.042% is in the top ten. Sequencing used naive CD4+ T cells from blood. All receptors derive from a man aged 18 to 29 with type 1 diabetes.

V gene TRBV6-1 combines with J gene TRBJ2-1, with 7 bases that match TRBD1. The V gene end was trimmed by 2 bases and the J gene end by 5 bases; junction bases not matched to a gene: 0. CDR1 is MNHNS, CDR2 SASEGT, per germline. The CDR3 is made up of 13 amino acids. CDR3 residues: CASSETGDNEQFF. The CDR3 nucleotides are TGTGCCAGCAGTGAAACAGGGGACAATGAGCAGTTCTTC.

This clone was seen only a few times. The V gene is TRBV9, the J gene TRBJ2-1; unclear D gene. This CDR3 contains 13 residues. Trimming took 3 bases from V and 11 from J, leaving 15 bases between them. Germline values: CDR1 SGDLS, CDR2 YYNGEE. The CDR3 DNA follows: TGTGCCAGCAGCGGGGCAGGTCAACTAAAGCAGTTCTTC. This gives the protein CASSGAGQLKQFF.

V is TRBV30 and J is TRBJ1-2; TRBD1 matches 7 bases. The CDR3 spans 13 residues. After removal of 1 base from V and 5 bases from J, the junction contained 4 bases not matched to a gene. Germline values: CDR1 GTSNPN, CDR2 SVGIG (reference sequence). The CDR3 reads CAWSAGTDYGYTF. The CDR3 DNA is TGTGCCTGGAGTGCGGGGACAGATTATGGCTACACCTTC.

The table lists this clone with a few counts. The same CDR3 arises from other DNA sequences in this sample as well. This chain joins TRBV9 and TRBJ1-1, with unresolved D. The CDR3 runs to 13 residues. Germline CDR1 is SGDLS and CDR2 is YYNGEE. Trimming removed 0 bases at V and 5 bases at J, with 8 bases between. In DNA, the CDR3 is TGTGCCAGCAGCGTAGTCCGGGAGACTGAAGCTTTCTTT. Its translation is CASSVVRETEAFF.

The chain joins TRBV14 to TRBJ2-2; D perhaps matches TRBD2 (5 bases). This CDR3 is 17 amino acids long. Per germline, CDR1 SGHDN and CDR2 FVKESK. V lost 0 bases and J 4 bases, leaving 15 bases between the germline ends. The CDR3: CASSQDRALDGTGELFF. In DNA, the CDR3 is TGTGCCAGCAGCCAAGATCGAGCACTAGACGGCACCGGGGAGCTGTTTTTT.

Details on this clone: The same CDR3 arises from other DNA sequences in this sample as well. The chain recombines TRBV5-1 with TRBJ2-7, with TRBD1 matching over 9 bases. V was pared by 0 bases and J by 1 base, with 2 bases of the junction left unmatched. Germline-derived CDR1 and CDR2 are SGHRS and YFSETQ. The CDR3 runs 15 residues. CDR3 residues: CASSLVGTGSYEQYF. CDR3 in DNA: TGCGCCAGCAGCTTGGTTGGGACAGGGTCCTACGAGCAGTACTTC.

Only a few counts were recorded for this clone. This chain joins TRBV5-6 and TRBJ2-4, with 8 bases matching TRBD1. The V segment lost 0 bases and the J segment 0 bases; nucleotides outside the gene matches: 8. The CDR3 spans 18 residues. The germline gives CDR1 SGHDT, CDR2 YYEEEE. DNA of the CDR3: TGTGCCAGCAGCTTGGTAATTGGACAGGGCGAAGCCAAAAACATTCAGTACTTC. Protein product: CASSLVIGQGEAKNIQYF.

This clone has just a few counts. The CDR3 nucleotides are TGTGCCAGCAGCTTGGGGGCGGGGGCCCTGGACTACGAGCAGTACTTC. This translates into CASSLGAGALDYEQYF. The chain recombines TRBV5-4 with TRBJ2-7; possibly TRBD2 for D (7 bases). CDR3 length: 16 amino acids. Germline V gene sequence: CDR1 SGHNT, CDR2 YYREEE (reference sequence). Trimming stripped 0 bases from V and 3 bases from J, with 16 bases between.

V is TRBV25-1 and J is TRBJ2-3; a weak D match, TRBD1 (5 bases). V lost 3 bases and J 0 bases, leaving 16 bases between the germline ends. Germline V gene data show CDR1 as MGHDK and CDR2 as SYGVNS. The CDR3 is made up of 17 amino acids. CDR3 nucleotides: TGTGCCAGCAGTGAGTACACAGGAGCGACTAGCACAGATACGCAGTATTTT. Translating it yields CASSEYTGATSTDTQYF.

This clone came up a few times. V is TRBV27 and J is TRBJ2-3, with D possibly TRBD2 on 7 matching bases. Germline V gene lookup returns CDR1 MNHEY and CDR2 SMNVEV (reference sequence). This CDR3 comprises 14 residues. The CDR3 region is CASGGRGPADTQYF. CDR3 nucleotide sequence: TGTGCTAGCGGTGGGCGGGGGCCCGCAGATACGCAGTATTTT.

In its sample, this clone was seen a few times. The chain joins TRBV29-1 to TRBJ2-1; 8 positions match TRBD2. The ends lost 4 bases at V and 10 bases at J; junction bases unmatched: 12. This CDR3 spans 14 amino acids. Germline-derived CDR1 and CDR2 are SQVTM and ANQGSEA. CDR3 region: CSVAMRLAFEEQFF. The CDR3 nucleotides are TGCAGCGTTGCAATGCGACTAGCGTTCGAAGAGCAGTTCTTC.

This clone was detected only a few times. V and J are TRBV7-2 and TRBJ2-1; TRBD1 aligns across 8 bases. After removal of 3 bases from V and 2 bases from J, the junction contained 9 bases not matched to a gene. Germline CDR1 is SGHTA and CDR2 is FQGNSA. The CDR3 sequence is 17 residues long. CDR3 DNA sequence: TGTGCCAGCAGCTTCAGGGGACAGGTGTACACCTACAATGAGCAGTTCTTC. Encoded protein: CASSFRGQVYTYNEQFF.

In this sample, this clone turned up a few times. The CDR3 loop is CASSWDRRTQYF. CDR3 nucleotide sequence: TGTGCCAGCAGCTGGGACCGCCGGACGCAGTATTTT. The chain combines TRBV7-2 with TRBJ2-3; either TRBD1 or TRBD2 may supply D (5 bases each). This CDR3 region has 12 residues. The germline V and J ends were trimmed by 4 bases and 9 bases, with 11 bases remaining between them. From germline, CDR1 is SGHTA and CDR2 FQGNSA.

This clone was counted between two and nine times. V usage is TRBV5-1 and J usage is TRBJ1-2; TRBD1 matches at 7 bases. The V segment lost 0 bases and the J segment 2 bases; nucleotides outside the gene matches: 1. The CDR3 loop spans 14 amino acids. Germline V gene data show CDR1 as SGHRS and CDR2 as YFSETQ. DNA of the CDR3: TGCGCCAGCAGCTTGGCGGACAGGAACTATGGCTACACCTTC. Protein product: CASSLADRNYGYTF.

This clone turned up a few times. This chain joins TRBV19 and TRBJ1-4; D not resolved. Germline CDR1 and CDR2: LNHDA and SQIVND (reference sequence). The germline V and J ends were trimmed by 6 bases and 7 bases, with 15 bases remaining between them. The CDR3 totals 14 residues. In DNA, the CDR3 is TGTGCCAGTAGCCCCCGGGTTGGAATTGAAAAACTGTTTTTT. Amino acid sequence: CASSPRVGIEKLFF.

This chain links TRBV18 with TRBJ2-1; a weak D match, TRBD2 (6 bases). Germline loops: CDR1 KGHSH, CDR2 LQKENI. Trimming removed 4 bases at V and 12 bases at J, with 25 bases between. There are 16 residues in the CDR3. CDR3 amino acids: CASSLNGGREAGMQFF. The DNA of the CDR3 is TGTGCCAGCTCACTCAATGGGGGGAGAGAAGCCGGGATGCAGTTCTTC.

The table lists this clone with a few counts. The chain carries TRBV19 and TRBJ2-1; possibly TRBD2 for D (6 bases). Per germline, CDR1 LNHDA and CDR2 SQIVND (reference sequence). Between the trimmed V and J ends, which lost 4 bases and 7 bases, there was a span of 20 bases. The CDR3 is made up of 16 amino acids. The CDR3 loop reads CASSKEGAGGINEQFF. CDR3 sequence (DNA): TGTGCCAGTAGTAAGGAGGGCGCGGGCGGGATAAATGAGCAGTTCTTC.